One T cell receptor beta chain is described in this entry. This sample stems from a study of monozygotic twins with inflammatory bowel disease. The CDR3 sequence is 15 residues long. Germline V gene sequence: CDR1 SGHKS, CDR2 YYEKEE (reference sequence). TCRdb reanalyzed the 5' RACE reads and collapses them to one entry per CDR3 protein, without DNA. This sample contains approximately 400,000 distinct CDR3 sequences. Sequences were obtained from blood. The chain is built from TRBV5-5 and TRBJ1-4. The source of this sequence is a human donor with ulcerative colitis or Crohn's disease, or a healthy co-twin of an affected twin (not recorded which). CDR3: CASSRWAATNEKLFF.